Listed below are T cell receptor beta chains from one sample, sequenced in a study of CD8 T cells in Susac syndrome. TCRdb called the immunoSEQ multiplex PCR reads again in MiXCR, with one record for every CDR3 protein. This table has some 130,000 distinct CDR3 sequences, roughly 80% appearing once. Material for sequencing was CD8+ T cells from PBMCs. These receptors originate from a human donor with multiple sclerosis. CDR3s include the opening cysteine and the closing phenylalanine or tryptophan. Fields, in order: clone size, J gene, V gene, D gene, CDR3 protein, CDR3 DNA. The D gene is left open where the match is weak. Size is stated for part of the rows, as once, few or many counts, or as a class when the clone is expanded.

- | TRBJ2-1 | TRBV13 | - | CASSLALEQFF | TGTGCCAGCAGCCTAGCGCTAGAGCAGTTCTTC
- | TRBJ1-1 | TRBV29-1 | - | CSVRETDTEAFF | TGCAGCGTAAGGGAAACTGACACTGAAGCTTTCTTT
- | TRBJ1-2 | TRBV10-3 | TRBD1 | CAISESGQVHYGYTF | TGTGCCATCAGTGAGTCTGGACAGGTGCACTATGGCTACACCTTC
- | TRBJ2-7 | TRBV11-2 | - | CASSSLPSGGYEQYF | TGTGCCAGCAGCTCCCTCCCTTCAGGAGGCTACGAGCAGTACTTC
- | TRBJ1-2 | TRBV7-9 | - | CASSLEGGIDGYTF | TGTGCCAGCAGCCTAGAGGGGGGCATCGATGGCTACACCTTC
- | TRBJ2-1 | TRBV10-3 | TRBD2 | CAISDPGTSRYNEQFF | TGTGCCATCAGTGACCCCGGGACTAGCAGGTACAATGAGCAGTTCTTC
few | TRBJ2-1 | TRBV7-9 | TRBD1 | CASLLGTGVYNEQFF | TGTGCCAGCCTTTTAGGAACAGGGGTATACAATGAGCAGTTCTTC
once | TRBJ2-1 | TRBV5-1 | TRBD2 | CASISLADEQFF | TGCGCCAGCATCTCCCTAGCGGATGAGCAGTTCTTC
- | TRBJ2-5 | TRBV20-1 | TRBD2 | CSAAEGGRQETQYF | TGCAGTGCCGCCGAGGGAGGGCGACAAGAGACCCAGTACTTC
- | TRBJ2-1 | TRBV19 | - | CASSIGTSPYNEQFF | TGTGCCAGTAGTATCGGGACCTCCCCCTACAATGAGCAGTTCTTC
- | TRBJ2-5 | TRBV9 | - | CASSAHEAGRQETQYF | TGTGCCAGCAGCGCTCACGAGGCGGGCCGCCAAGAGACCCAGTACTTC
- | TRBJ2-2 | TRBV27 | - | CASSPNTGGLFF | TGTGCCAGCAGTCCGAACACCGGGGGGCTGTTTTTT
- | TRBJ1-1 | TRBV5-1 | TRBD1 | CASSFQKGARNTEAFF | TGCGCCAGCAGCTTCCAGAAGGGGGCTAGGAACACTGAAGCTTTCTTT
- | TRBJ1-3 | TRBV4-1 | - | CASSSPWGNTIYF | TGCGCCAGCAGCTCCCCTTGGGGAAACACCATATATTTT
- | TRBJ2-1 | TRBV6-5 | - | CASSTRFGSYNEQFF | TGTGCCAGCAGTACGAGGTTCGGCTCCTACAATGAGCAGTTCTTC
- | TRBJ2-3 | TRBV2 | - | CASGYRGGPDTQYF | TGTGCCAGCGGATACAGGGGAGGCCCAGATACGCAGTATTTT
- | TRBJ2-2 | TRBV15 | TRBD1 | CATSIHPGDRGSGELFF | TGTGCCACCAGCATACACCCCGGTGACAGGGGTTCCGGGGAGCTGTTTTTT
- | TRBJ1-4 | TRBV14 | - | CASSPREGFEKLFF | TGTGCCAGCAGCCCCCGAGAGGGGTTCGAAAAACTGTTTTTT
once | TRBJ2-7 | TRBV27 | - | CASSWSGGLSYEQYF | TGTGCCAGCAGTTGGTCCGGGGGACTCTCCTACGAGCAGTACTTC
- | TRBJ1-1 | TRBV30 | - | CAWSVRPNTEAFF | TGTGCCTGGAGTGTTAGGCCGAACACTGAAGCTTTCTTT
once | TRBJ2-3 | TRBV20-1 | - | CSAGVGEADTQYF | TGCAGTGCTGGAGTAGGGGAGGCAGATACGCAGTATTTT
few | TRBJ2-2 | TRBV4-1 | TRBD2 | CASSQVDWGGDPNTGELFF | TGCGCCAGCAGCCAGGTGGACTGGGGGGGGGACCCGAACACCGGGGAGCTGTTTTTT
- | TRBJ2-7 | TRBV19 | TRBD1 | CASRGTGAYEQYF | TGTGCCAGTAGAGGGACAGGGGCTTACGAGCAGTACTTC
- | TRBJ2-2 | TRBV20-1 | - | CSARDFVSDRSKNTGELFF | TGCAGTGCTAGAGATTTTGTCTCCGACAGATCCAAAAACACCGGGGAGCTGTTTTTT
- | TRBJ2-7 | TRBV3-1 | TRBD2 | CASSPQLAGGPAMDEQYF | TGTGCCAGCAGCCCTCAACTAGCGGGGGGGCCTGCCATGGACGAGCAGTACTTC
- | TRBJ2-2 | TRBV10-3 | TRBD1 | CALSRDRATGELFF | TGTGCCCTCAGCCGGGACAGGGCCACCGGGGAGCTGTTTTTT
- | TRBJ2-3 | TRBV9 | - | CASSEEWDSPRTDTQYF | TGTGCCAGCAGCGAAGAATGGGACTCTCCCCGTACAGATACGCAGTATTTT
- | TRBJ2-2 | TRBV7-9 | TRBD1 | CASSLGTGIGGELFF | TGTGCCAGCAGCCTCGGGACAGGGATTGGCGGGGAGCTGTTTTTT
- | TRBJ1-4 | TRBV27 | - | CASSFLGGGLDEKLFF | TGTGCCAGCAGTTTTCTCGGGGGAGGGTTGGATGAAAAACTGTTTTTT
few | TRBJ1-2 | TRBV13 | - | CASSLGRDGYGYTF | TGTGCCAGCAGCTTAGGGCGGGACGGTTATGGCTACACCTTC
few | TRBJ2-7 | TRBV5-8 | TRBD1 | CASRGRDRPYEQYF | TGTGCCAGCAGGGGAAGGGACAGACCCTACGAGCAGTACTTC
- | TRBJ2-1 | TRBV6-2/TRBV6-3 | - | CASSYSTLEQFF | TGTGCCAGCAGTTACTCGACACTTGAGCAGTTCTTC
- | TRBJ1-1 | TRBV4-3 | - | CASSPETGQNTEAFF | TGCGCCAGCAGCCCCGAGACAGGCCAGAACACTGAAGCTTTCTTT
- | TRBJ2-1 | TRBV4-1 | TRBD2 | CASSLLGLADNEQFF | TGCGCCAGCAGCCTGCTGGGACTAGCGGACAATGAGCAGTTCTTC
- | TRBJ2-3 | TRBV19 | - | CASSISPEGDTQYF | TGTGCCAGTAGTATATCCCCGGAGGGAGATACGCAGTATTTT
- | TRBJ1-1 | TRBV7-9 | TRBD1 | CASSLGVRQGPMNTEAFF | TGTGCCAGCAGCTTAGGGGTCCGACAGGGGCCAATGAACACTGAAGCTTTCTTT
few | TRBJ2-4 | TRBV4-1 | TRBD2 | CASSLTGGTSKNIQYF | TGCGCCAGCAGCCTTACGGGGGGGACGAGCAAAAACATTCAGTACTTC
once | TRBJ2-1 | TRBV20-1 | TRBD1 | CSAASTRDSRAYNEQFF | TGCAGTGCTGCCTCAACTCGGGACAGCCGTGCCTACAATGAGCAGTTCTTC
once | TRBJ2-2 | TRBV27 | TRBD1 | CASSLDRAGELFF | TGTGCCAGCAGTTTAGACAGGGCCGGGGAGCTGTTTTTT
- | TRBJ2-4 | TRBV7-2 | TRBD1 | CASSTAGTGGRDIQYF | TGTGCCAGCAGCACCGCCGGGACAGGGGGCCGGGACATTCAGTACTTC
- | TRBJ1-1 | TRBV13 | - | CASGQGSAEAFF | TGTGCCAGCGGGCAGGGGTCGGCTGAAGCTTTCTTT
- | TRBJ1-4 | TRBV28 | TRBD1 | CASSFLNRGTREKLFF | TGTGCCAGCAGTTTCCTGAACAGGGGGACTAGGGAAAAACTGTTTTTT
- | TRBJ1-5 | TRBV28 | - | CASSPDPEGGQPQHF | TGTGCCAGCAGTCCTGACCCGGAGGGCGGTCAGCCCCAGCATTTT
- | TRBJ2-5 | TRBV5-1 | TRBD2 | CASSPRASGSGETQYF | TGCGCCAGCAGCCCCCGCGCTAGCGGGAGTGGGGAGACCCAGTACTTC
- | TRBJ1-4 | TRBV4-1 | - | CASSQGQGGEKLFF | TGCGCCAGCAGCCAAGGTCAGGGTGGTGAAAAACTGTTTTTT
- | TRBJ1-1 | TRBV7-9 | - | CASSSGFSTEAFF | TGTGCCAGCAGCTCAGGGTTTTCGACTGAAGCTTTCTTT
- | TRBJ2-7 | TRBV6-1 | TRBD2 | CASSEVGGGRRYEQYF | TGTGCCAGCAGTGAAGTTGGCGGGGGGAGGCGCTACGAGCAGTACTTC
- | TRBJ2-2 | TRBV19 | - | CASSISGPAGELFF | TGTGCCAGTAGTATCTCTGGCCCCGCCGGGGAGCTGTTTTTT
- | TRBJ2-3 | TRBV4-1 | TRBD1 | CASSQVHAGQGWTDTQYF | TGCGCCAGCAGCCAAGTACATGCGGGACAGGGATGGACAGATACGCAGTATTTT
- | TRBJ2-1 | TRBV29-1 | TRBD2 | CSVAGPGGSNEQFF | TGCAGCGTTGCGGGCCCGGGGGGTTCCAATGAGCAGTTCTTC
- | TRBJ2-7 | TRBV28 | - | CASSLMVFDWGFPYEQYF | TGTGCCAGCAGTTTAATGGTTTTTGATTGGGGATTTCCCTACGAGCAGTACTTC
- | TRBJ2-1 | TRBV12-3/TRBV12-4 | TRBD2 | CASYHSGEPNEQFF | TGTGCCAGTTACCATAGCGGGGAACCGAATGAGCAGTTCTTC
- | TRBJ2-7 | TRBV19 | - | CASSSTASSYEQYF | TGTGCCAGTAGTAGCACCGCGAGCTCCTACGAGCAGTACTTC
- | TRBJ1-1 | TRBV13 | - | CASSSSGVMNTEAFF | TGTGCCAGCAGCTCGTCTGGGGTAATGAACACTGAAGCTTTCTTT